The present TCR beta chain was sequenced within a study of regulatory T cells in long-lasting Graves disease. General study findings and limits: Repertoires from persistent disease leaned toward TRBV28, TRBJ1-2 and TRBJ2-5. The study examined only peripheral blood, not thyroid tissue.

Indicated time point: newly diagnosed GD, antithyroid drugs for less than 3 months. From RNA extracted from PBMCs, the TCR library was made. American Thyroid Association guidelines defined Graves' disease diagnosis. Arm-PCR of CDR3 regions with iRepertoire HTBI primers generated TCR beta libraries. TCRdb re-called the multiplex PCR reads with MiXCR, one entry per CDR3 protein. The top ten hold over 15% of the sample, which has 440,000 or so distinct CDR3 sequences, about 15% seen once. V lost 7 bases and J lost 0, with 11 bases in between. Germline lookup yields CDR1 LNHNV and CDR2 YYDKDF (reference sequence). The CDR3 is 14 residues long. This clonotype occurred a few times. Its antigen is not identified. This sample was shared with a second study, whose subject was T cells in Graves' hyperthyroidism and ophthalmopathy. Per that study: Carried out on the TCR CDR3, a first-round RT-PCR used the HTBI primer set.

The rearrangement uses TRBV15 and TRBJ2-3, with D perhaps assigned TRBD1 or TRBD2 (6 bases each). The input for sequencing was peripheral blood mononuclear cells (PBMCs), taken at new diagnosis, from a patient treated with antithyroid drugs. This sequence originates from a woman under 40 with Graves disease. The CDR3 reads CATMGGGSTDTQYF. The CDR3 DNA sequence: TGTGCCACCATGGGGGGCGGGAGCACAGATACGCAGTATTTT. Drawing the rest from reference TRBV15 and TRBJ2-3, the complete variable domain is DAMVIQNPRYQVTQFGKPVTLSCSQTLNHNVMYWYQQKSSQAPKLLFHYYDKDFNNEADTPDNFQSRRPNTSFCFLDIRSPGLGDTAMYLCATMGGGSTDTQYFGPGTRLTVL.